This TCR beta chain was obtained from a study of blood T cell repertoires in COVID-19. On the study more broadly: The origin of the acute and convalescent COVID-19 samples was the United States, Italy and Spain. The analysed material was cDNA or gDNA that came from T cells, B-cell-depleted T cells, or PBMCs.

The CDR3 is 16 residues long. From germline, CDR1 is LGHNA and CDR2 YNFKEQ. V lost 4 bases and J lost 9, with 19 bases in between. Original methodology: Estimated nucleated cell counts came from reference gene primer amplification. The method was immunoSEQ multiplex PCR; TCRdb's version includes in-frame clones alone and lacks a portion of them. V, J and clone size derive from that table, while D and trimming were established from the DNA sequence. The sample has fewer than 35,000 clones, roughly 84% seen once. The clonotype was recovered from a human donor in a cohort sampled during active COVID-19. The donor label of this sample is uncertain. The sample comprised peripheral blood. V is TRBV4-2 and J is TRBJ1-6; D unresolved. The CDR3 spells CASSPEAGTSGSPLHF. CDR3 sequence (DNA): TGTGCCAGCAGCCCAGAGGCAGGAACCTCAGGTTCACCCCTCCACTTT.